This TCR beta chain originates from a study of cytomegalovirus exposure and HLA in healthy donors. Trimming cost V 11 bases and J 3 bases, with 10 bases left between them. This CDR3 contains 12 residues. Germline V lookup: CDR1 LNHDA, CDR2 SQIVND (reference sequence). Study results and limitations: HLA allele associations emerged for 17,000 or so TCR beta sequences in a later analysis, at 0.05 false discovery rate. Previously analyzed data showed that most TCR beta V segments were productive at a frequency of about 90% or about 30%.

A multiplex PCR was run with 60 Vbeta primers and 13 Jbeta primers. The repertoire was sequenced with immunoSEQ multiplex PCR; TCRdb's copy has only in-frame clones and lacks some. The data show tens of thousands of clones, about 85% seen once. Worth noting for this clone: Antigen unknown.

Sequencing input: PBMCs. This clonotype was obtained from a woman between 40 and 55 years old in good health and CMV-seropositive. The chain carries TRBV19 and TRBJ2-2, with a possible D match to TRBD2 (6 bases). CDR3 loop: CAGRDYTGELFF. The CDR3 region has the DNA TGTGCCGGTCGGGACTACACCGGGGAGCTGTTTTTT.